This record looks at one TCR beta chain sequence and its context. The record originates from a study of CD8 T cells in Susac syndrome. The CDR3 is 12 residues long. Deletions cut 4 bases from V and 10 bases from J, with 11 bases between. Germline V gives CDR1 SEHNR, CDR2 FQNEAQ (reference sequence). With random hexamers, roughly 0.45 to 1 ug RNA was reverse transcribed. MiXCR, applied by TCRdb to the immunoSEQ multiplex PCR reads, yields one record per CDR3 protein. The data hold around 280,000 distinct CDR3 sequences, with approximately 85% observed a single time. The rearrangement uses TRBV7-9 and TRBJ2-1; D possibly corresponds to TRBD1 (5 bases). The sample taken for sequencing was CD8+ T cells from PBMCs. The clonotype comes from a human donor with multiple sclerosis. CDR3 DNA: TGTGCCAGCAGCTCAGGGATTAGGGAGCAGTTCTTC. It codes for CASSSGIREQFF.